Detailed here is one T cell receptor (beta chain). The antigen remains undetermined. In germline, CDR1 is KGHSH, CDR2 LQKENI. The CDR3 has 14 amino acids. V was cut by 3 bases and J by 16 bases, with 22 bases left in between. This entry is derived from a study of CD8 T cells in ankylosing spondylitis. Study findings and constraints: Ankylosing spondylitis blood seemed to carry a telltale TCR beta motif made of eight or nine highly homologous variants.

Researchers built TCR beta libraries using quantitative 5'-RACE with molecular barcodes. TCRdb called the 5' RACE reads again in MiXCR, with one record for every CDR3 protein. The sample has 250,000 to 350,000 distinct CDR3 sequences, around 21% seen once. The TCR was taken from a female donor with ankylosing spondylitis or in good health (not recorded which). The chain links TRBV18 to TRBJ1-5, with D perhaps TRBD1 (5 bases). Sequenced input: blood, either unsorted or a sorted T cell fraction (not recorded which). CDR3 bases: TGTGCCAGCTCACCGGGGAGGAACGGGGGGTATCTACATTTT. Amino acid sequence: CASSPGRNGGYLHF.